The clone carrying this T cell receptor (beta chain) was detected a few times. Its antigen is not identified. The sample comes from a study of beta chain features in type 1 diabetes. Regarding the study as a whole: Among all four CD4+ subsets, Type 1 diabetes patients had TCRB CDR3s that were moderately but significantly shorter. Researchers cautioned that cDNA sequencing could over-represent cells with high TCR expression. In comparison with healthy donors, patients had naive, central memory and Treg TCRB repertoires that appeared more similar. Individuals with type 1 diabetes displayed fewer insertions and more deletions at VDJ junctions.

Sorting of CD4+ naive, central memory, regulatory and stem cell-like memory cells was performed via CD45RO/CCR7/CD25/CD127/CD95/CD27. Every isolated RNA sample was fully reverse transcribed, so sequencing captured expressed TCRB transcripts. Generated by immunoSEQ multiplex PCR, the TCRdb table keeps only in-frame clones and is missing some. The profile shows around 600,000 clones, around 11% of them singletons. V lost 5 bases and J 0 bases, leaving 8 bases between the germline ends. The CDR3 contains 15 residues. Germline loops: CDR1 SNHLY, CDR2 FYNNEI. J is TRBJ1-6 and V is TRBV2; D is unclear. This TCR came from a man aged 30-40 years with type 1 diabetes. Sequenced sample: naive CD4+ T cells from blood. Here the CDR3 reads CASSKASSYNSPLHF. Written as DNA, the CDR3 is TGTGCCAGCAGTAAGGCTAGCTCCTATAATTCACCCCTCCACTTT.